The 23 T cell receptor beta chains below were found in one sample sequenced in a study of T cells in Graves' hyperthyroidism and ophthalmopathy. Amplified TCR beta CDR3 regions derived from RNA transcripts. An initial round of RT-PCR targeting the TCR CDR3 relied on the HTBI primer set. TCRdb independently ran MiXCR on the multiplex PCR reads; one entry per CDR3 protein. The table includes about 700,000 distinct CDR3 sequences, 14% detected once. Input material: blood. These receptors originate from a woman aged 18 to 35 with Graves' hyperthyroidism.

This clonotype was counted a few times. J is TRBJ2-3 and V is TRBV20-1, with TRBD2 matching 9 bases. The V and J ends lost 4 bases and 6 bases, in that order; junction bases with no gene match: 8. This CDR3 comprises 14 residues. Germline V gene data show CDR1 as DFQATT and CDR2 as SNEGSKA (reference sequence). CDR3 DNA sequence: TGCAGTGCTAAGTTGGGACTAGCAAGGGATACGCAGTATTTT. Translated: CSAKLGLARDTQYF.

V gene TRBV12-3 or TRBV12-4 combines with J gene TRBJ1-2; 9 bases align to TRBD1. The CDR3 length is 17 residues. V lost 1 base and J lost 0; bases outside the gene matches: 6. The CDR3 DNA reads TGTGCCAGCAGTTTAGGGACAGGGGTCCCCTCTAACTATGGCTACACCTTC. Translating gives CASSLGTGVPSNYGYTF.

The table lists this clonotype with many counts. The J gene is TRBJ1-5, the V gene TRBV12-3 or TRBV12-4; possibly TRBD1 for D (5 bases). Trimming stripped 3 bases from V and 6 bases from J, with 18 bases between. CDR3 size: 16 residues. The CDR3 is CASSFSGLGTVQPQHF. The CDR3 nucleotides read TGTGCCAGCAGTTTTTCGGGACTCGGGACCGTTCAGCCCCAGCATTTT.

The rearrangement links TRBV7-2 to TRBJ2-7; 7 bases line up with TRBD1. There are 14 residues in the CDR3. After removal of 5 bases from V and 0 bases from J, the junction contained 4 bases not matched to a gene. CDR1 and CDR2 (germline): SGHTA, FQGNSA. The CDR3, as DNA: TGTGCCAGCAGCACAGGGACAGACTCCTACGAGCAGTACTTC. Translation: CASSTGTDSYEQYF.

Ten or more counts support this clonotype. In DNA, the CDR3 is TGTGCCAGCAGCCGAGGACGTTCCTACGAGCAGTACTTC. Translated: CASSRGRSYEQYF. The chain couples TRBV11-2 to TRBJ2-7; D gene unclear. The CDR3 extends over 13 amino acids. Trimming took off 5 bases at V and 1 base at J, with 9 bases between the two ends. Germline CDR1 reads SGHAT; CDR2 reads FQNNGV.

Many counts were recorded for this clonotype. The chain employs TRBV18 and TRBJ2-7, with D unclear. From germline, CDR1 is KGHSH and CDR2 LQKENI. V gave up 0 bases and J gave up 9 bases, with 12 bases separating them. The CDR3 runs 13 residues. CDR3 DNA: TGTGCCAGCTCACCACCGTCATCCCTCGGGCAGTACTTC. Protein: CASSPPSSLGQYF.

This clonotype was seen a handful of times. The rearrangement links TRBV5-1 to TRBJ1-2; the match to TRBD1 covers 7 bases. The length of the CDR3 is 14 residues. V shed 6 bases, J shed 8 bases, and the junction held 13 bases outside the gene matches. CDR1 is SGHRS, CDR2 YFSETQ, per germline. The DNA for the CDR3 is TGCGCCAGCAACGACAGGGCTTCGGCTCCCGGCTACACCTTC. It yields the protein CASNDRASAPGYTF.

This clonotype was detected a few times. V gene TRBV9 combines with J gene TRBJ2-1, with TRBD2 identical over 9 bases. Losses at the gene ends were 3 bases for V and 5 bases for J; bases not matched to a gene: 9. Germline V CDR1 and CDR2: SGDLS, YYNGEE. This CDR3 is built from 16 residues. The CDR3 loop reads CASSATGTSNHNEQFF. The DNA of the CDR3 is TGTGCCAGCAGCGCGACCGGGACTAGCAACCACAATGAGCAGTTCTTC. Drawing the rest from reference TRBV9 and TRBJ2-1, the complete variable domain is DSGVTQTPKHLITATGQRVTLRCSPRSGDLSVYWYQQSLDQGLQFLIQYYNGEERAKGNILERFSAQQFPDLHSELNLSSLELGDSALYFCASSATGTSNHNEQFFGPGTRLTVL.

The chain's CDR3 is CASSLSSPYYEQYF. The CDR3 coding sequence is TGTGCCAGCAGTTTATCAAGTCCTTACTACGAGCAGTACTTC. The chain combines TRBV27 with TRBJ2-7, with D unclear. Trimming shortened V by 0 bases and J by 3 bases, and 9 bases separated the two germline ends. This CDR3 has 14 amino acids. CDR1 and CDR2 from the germline V gene are MNHEY and SMNVEV (reference sequence).

This clonotype was observed many times. The CDR3 protein is CASSSSGGDEQFF. In nucleotides, the CDR3 is TGTGCCAGCAGTTCCTCAGGGGGGGATGAGCAGTTCTTC. The V call is TRBV28, the J call TRBJ2-1; either TRBD1 or TRBD2 may fit D (7 bases each). Germline V lookup: CDR1 MDHEN, CDR2 SYDVKM. V was pared by 4 bases and J by 8 bases, with 12 bases between. CDR3 size: 13 residues.

There are many counts of this clonotype. V usage is TRBV10-2 and J usage is TRBJ2-2; 9 nucleotides match TRBD2. Trimming at V came to 6 bases and at J to 5 bases, leaving 4 bases not matched to a gene. Germline V CDR1 and CDR2: WSHSY, SAAADI. This CDR3 has 14 residues. The CDR3 is CASRTSGGTGELFF. Written as DNA, the CDR3 is TGCGCCAGCAGGACTAGCGGAGGAACCGGGGAGCTGTTTTTT.

This clonotype was observed at least ten times. This sequence joins TRBV28 and TRBJ1-5; 7 positions agree with TRBD1. CDR3 length: 12 amino acids. Germline V gives CDR1 MDHEN, CDR2 SYDVKM. V gave up 10 bases and J gave up 6 bases; unmatched junction bases: 6. CDR3 in DNA: TGTGCCATACAGGGGAGACTTCAGCCCCAGCATTTT. Protein: CAIQGRLQPQHF.

To note about this clonotype: At one end the junction does not follow the germline gene, possibly because of a read error. This chain connects TRBV2 to TRBJ2-5; the D gene is possibly TRBD1 (6 bases). CDR3 length: 15 amino acids. From germline, CDR1 is SNHLY and CDR2 FYNNEI. In nucleotides, the CDR3 is TGTGCCAGCTCCAGCCCCAGGGGAAGCCAAGGGACCCAGTACTTC. Encoded protein: CASSSPRGSQGTQYF. Complete variable domain (other parts from reference TRBV2 and TRBJ2-5): EPEVTQTPSHQVTQMGQEVILRCVPISNHLYFYWYRQILGQKVEFLVSFYNNEISEKSEIFDDQFSVERPDGSNFTLKIRSTKLEDSAMYFCASSSPRGSQGTQYFGPGTRLLVL.

There are many counts of this clonotype. The genes are TRBV28 and TRBJ2-5; D is uncertain. CDR3 length: 15 residues. V was clipped by 6 bases and J by 2 bases, with 16 bases between them. Germline-derived CDR1 and CDR2 are MDHEN and SYDVKM. This chain's CDR3 is CASSLELTLQETQYF. CDR3 bases: TGTGCCAGCAGCCTCGAGCTTACCTTACAAGAGACCCAGTACTTC.

This clonotype was detected a few times. The CDR3 ends on some other residue instead of the conserved phenylalanine or tryptophan, so this is likely a read error. This chain joins TRBV6-1 and TRBJ1-6; the D is unclear. Germline V gene lookup returns CDR1 MNHNS and CDR2 SASEGT. The CDR3 covers 17 residues. V lost 7 bases and J 6 bases, leaving 22 bases between the germline ends. Written as DNA, the CDR3 is TGTGCCAGCAATCCGAATTTGGGCCAAAGGCTTAATTCACCCCTCCACCTT. Amino acids: CASNPNLGQRLNSPLHL.

This clonotype was found many times. The chain couples TRBV11-2 to TRBJ2-5, with no clear D. The CDR3 has 14 amino acids. The V end was cut by 2 bases, the J end by 5 bases, with 12 bases between. Germline V gene data show CDR1 as SGHAT and CDR2 as FQNNGV. CDR3 in DNA: TGTGCCAGCAGCTTATTCGGCAGTCTGGAGACCCAGTACTTC. Translating it yields CASSLFGSLETQYF.

Written as DNA, the CDR3 is TGTGCCTGGAGTGAAGGGGGCACGGCCCAGCATTTT. Translated, it gives CAWSEGGTAQHF. The chain recombines TRBV30 with TRBJ1-5, with 7 nucleotides matching TRBD1. Trimming cost V 1 base and J 11 bases; bases outside gene matches: 5. The CDR3 loop spans 12 amino acids. CDR1 is GTSNPN and CDR2 is SVGIG in the germline V gene (reference sequence).

The table lists this clonotype with many counts. The chain combines TRBV7-2 with TRBJ2-5; 7 bases are a match to TRBD2. CDR1 is SGHTA and CDR2 is FQGNSA in the germline V gene. The trim removed 5 bases at V and 7 bases at J, leaving 22 bases unmatched. This CDR3 is 18 amino acids long. As DNA, the CDR3 is TGTGCCAGCAGCACACAAGGCGGGACTATTTCTTCACGTGGGACCCAGTACTTC. Encoded protein: CASSTQGGTISSRGTQYF.

In this sample, this clonotype turned up many times. The gene calls are TRBV12-3 or TRBV12-4 and TRBJ1-5; no definite D call. The CDR3 consists of 13 residues. V lost 5 bases and J lost 6, with 11 bases in between. The CDR3 loop reads CASSRPGFQPQHF. In nucleotides, the CDR3 is TGTGCCAGCAGTCGCCCGGGGTTTCAGCCCCAGCATTTT.

At least ten counts were recorded for this clonotype. This chain links TRBV12-3 or TRBV12-4 with TRBJ1-1, with TRBD1 matching over 7 bases. With 6 bases clipped from V and 0 bases from J, the junction kept 7 bases outside the gene matches. The CDR3 runs 15 residues. This CDR3 is CASRDTGDMNTEAFF. The CDR3 bases are TGTGCCAGCAGGGATACAGGGGACATGAACACTGAAGCTTTCTTT.

This chain joins TRBV5-1 and TRBJ2-1; TRBD2 agrees at 11 bases. The CDR3 extends over 16 amino acids. The trim removed 3 bases at V and 8 bases at J, leaving 10 bases unmatched. Germline V gives CDR1 SGHRS, CDR2 YFSETQ. In DNA, the CDR3 is TGCGCCAGCAGCTGGGGACTAGCGGAGATGGGCGATGAGCAGTTCTTC. Translated, it gives CASSWGLAEMGDEQFF.

V gene TRBV27 combines with J gene TRBJ1-3; D perhaps matches TRBD1 (5 bases). Trimming pared 2 bases from V and 0 bases from J, leaving 11 bases between. The V gene's germline CDR1 is MNHEY and CDR2 SMNVEV (reference sequence). CDR3 length equals 16 residues. The CDR3 spells CASSLRGRGSGNTIYF. Here the CDR3 DNA reads TGTGCCAGCAGTTTACGGGGACGGGGCTCTGGAAACACCATATATTTT.

The chain couples TRBV25-1 to TRBJ1-2; D may be TRBD1 (5 bases). The CDR3 has 16 amino acids. Germline V gene sequence: CDR1 MGHDK, CDR2 SYGVNS. V gave up 4 bases and J gave up 1 base, with 16 bases separating them. The CDR3 sequence is CASSGGSGPFNYGYTF. The CDR3, as DNA: TGTGCCAGCAGTGGGGGCAGCGGCCCCTTTAACTATGGCTACACCTTC.